The rows below give T cell receptor beta chains drawn from one sample of a study of blood T cell repertoires in COVID-19. The assay was immunoSEQ multiplex PCR, and TCRdb's table has in-frame clones only and misses some. The repertoire holds roughly 240,000 clones, with approximately 86% as singletons. The sequenced sample was peripheral blood. Receptors originate from a woman aged 30 to 39 who had recovered from COVID-19. CDR3s include the opening cysteine and the closing phenylalanine or tryptophan. The D gene is left open where the match is weak. For some rows the clone size is stated as once, few or many, or as a class when expanded; others skip it.

CDR3aa	CDR3nt	v_gene	d_gene	j_gene	abundance
CASSPIQDHYGYTF	TGTGCCAGCAGTCCCATACAGGATCACTATGGCTACACCTTC	TRBV6-5	-	TRBJ1-2	-
CSAKGGEGDTF	TGCAGTGCTAAGGGTGGGGAGGGGGACACCTTC	TRBV20-1	-	TRBJ1-2	-
CASSLGRASYEQYF	TGTGCCAGCAGCTTGGGGCGGGCCTCCTACGAGCAGTACTTC	TRBV5-5	-	TRBJ2-7	-
CASSPYTAGGETQYF	TGTGCCAGCAGTCCGTACACGGCGGGGGGAGAGACCCAGTACTTC	TRBV27	TRBD2	TRBJ2-5	-
CASTLFSGGVTGELFF	TGTGCCAGCACCCTTTTTAGCGGGGGTGTCACCGGGGAGCTGTTTTTT	TRBV11-2	TRBD2	TRBJ2-2	-
CASSPIPPGSGDYTQYF	TGTGCCAGCAGCCCAATCCCGCCGGGTAGCGGGGACTATACGCAGTATTTT	TRBV3-1/TRBV3-2	TRBD2	TRBJ2-3	-
CASSGDRETYEQYF	TGTGCCAGCAGCGGAGACAGGGAGACCTACGAGCAGTACTTC	TRBV7-9	TRBD1	TRBJ2-7	-
CATTGDTTTNEQFF	TGTGCCACAACAGGGGATACCACAACCAATGAGCAGTTCTTC	TRBV10-3	TRBD1	TRBJ2-1	once
CASSRGYNEQFF	TGTGCCAGCAGCCGAGGGTACAATGAGCAGTTCTTC	TRBV3-1/TRBV3-2	-	TRBJ2-1	-
CAWSGTENQPQHF	TGTGCCTGGAGTGGGACTGAGAATCAGCCCCAGCATTTT	TRBV30	-	TRBJ1-5	-
CASSQEHRLYEQYF	TGTGCCAGCAGCCAAGAGCACAGGCTCTACGAGCAGTACTTC	TRBV4-2	-	TRBJ2-7	once
CASSGSGAHNSPLHF	TGTGCCAGCAGCGGATCAGGGGCTCATAATTCACCCCTCCACTTT	TRBV14	-	TRBJ1-6	-
CASSLGGTSETQYF	TGTGCCAGCAGCTTAGGTGGGACTAGCGAGACCCAGTACTTC	TRBV11-2	TRBD2	TRBJ2-5	-
CATMTDAYGYTF	TGCGCCACCATGACAGACGCCTATGGCTACACCTTC	TRBV10-2	-	TRBJ1-2	-
CASSLYRTSYGYTF	TGTGCCAGCAGCTTGTATAGGACTTCCTATGGCTACACCTTC	TRBV7-2	-	TRBJ1-2	-
CAIPSGGYEQFF	TGTGCCATTCCCTCCGGGGGGTATGAGCAGTTCTTC	TRBV6-5	TRBD2	TRBJ2-1	once
CSVRTSGGRYEQYF	TGCAGCGTTCGGACTAGCGGGGGTAGGTACGAGCAGTACTTC	TRBV29-1	TRBD2	TRBJ2-7	-
CASRPTSGGRTDTQYF	TGTGCCAGCAGACCCACTAGCGGGGGACGCACAGATACGCAGTATTTT	TRBV2	TRBD2	TRBJ2-3	-
CATSRLASGANVLTF	TGTGCCACCAGCAGATTAGCGTCTGGGGCCAACGTCCTGACTTTC	TRBV15	-	TRBJ2-6	-
CASSYTGGGDEQYF	TGTGCCAGCAGTTATACAGGGGGCGGGGACGAGCAGTACTTC	TRBV2	TRBD1	TRBJ2-7	-
CASSESRQGRNTIYF	TGTGCCAGCAGTGAATCCAGACAGGGGAGAAACACCATATATTTT	TRBV25-1	TRBD1	TRBJ1-3	-
CASSLGTGTGYTF	TGTGCCAGCAGTTTAGGCACAGGGACGGGCTACACCTTC	TRBV12-3/TRBV12-4	-	TRBJ1-2	-
CASRAGTYGYTF	TGTGCCAGCAGGGCAGGCACCTATGGCTACACCTTC	TRBV9	-	TRBJ1-2	-
CASSQGALSNTEAFF	TGCGCCAGCAGCCAAGGGGCACTTTCGAACACTGAAGCTTTCTTT	TRBV4-1	-	TRBJ1-1	-
CASSRSLTQGARNSPLHF	TGTGCCAGCAGCAGAAGCCTGACACAGGGGGCGCGGAATTCACCCCTCCACTTT	TRBV3-1/TRBV3-2	TRBD1	TRBJ1-6	-
CASSLSSGGASYEQYF	TGTGCCAGCAGCTTATCTAGCGGGGGGGCATCCTACGAGCAGTACTTC	TRBV7-2	TRBD2	TRBJ2-7	-
CASSQGTASGGTQETQYF	TGTGCCAGCAGCCAAGGAACGGCTAGCGGGGGAACCCAAGAGACCCAGTACTTC	TRBV4-2	TRBD2	TRBJ2-5	-
CASRSTGGITYNEQFF	TGTGCCAGCAGATCGACAGGGGGGATCACCTACAATGAGCAGTTCTTC	TRBV6-6	TRBD1	TRBJ2-1	-
CASSPTTGLAYEQYF	TGTGCCAGCAGCCCGACAACAGGACTAGCTTACGAGCAGTACTTC	TRBV7-6	TRBD2	TRBJ2-7	-
CASSRGNFYEQYF	TGTGCCAGCAGCCGAGGAAACTTCTACGAGCAGTACTTC	TRBV5-6	-	TRBJ2-7	-
CASSTTSGYTDTQYF	TGTGCCAGCAGCACCACTAGCGGGTACACAGATACGCAGTATTTT	TRBV6-5	TRBD2	TRBJ2-3	-
CASKVEDSMNTEAFF	TGTGCCAGCAAAGTAGAGGACAGCATGAACACTGAAGCTTTCTTT	TRBV6-4	-	TRBJ1-1	-
CASSPGDRGPGGGNQPQHF	TGTGCCAGCTCACCGGGTGACAGGGGGCCGGGGGGAGGCAATCAGCCCCAGCATTTT	TRBV18	TRBD1	TRBJ1-5	-
CASSELRDNYNEQFF	TGTGCCAGCAGTGAACTCAGGGATAACTACAATGAGCAGTTCTTC	TRBV2	-	TRBJ2-1	-